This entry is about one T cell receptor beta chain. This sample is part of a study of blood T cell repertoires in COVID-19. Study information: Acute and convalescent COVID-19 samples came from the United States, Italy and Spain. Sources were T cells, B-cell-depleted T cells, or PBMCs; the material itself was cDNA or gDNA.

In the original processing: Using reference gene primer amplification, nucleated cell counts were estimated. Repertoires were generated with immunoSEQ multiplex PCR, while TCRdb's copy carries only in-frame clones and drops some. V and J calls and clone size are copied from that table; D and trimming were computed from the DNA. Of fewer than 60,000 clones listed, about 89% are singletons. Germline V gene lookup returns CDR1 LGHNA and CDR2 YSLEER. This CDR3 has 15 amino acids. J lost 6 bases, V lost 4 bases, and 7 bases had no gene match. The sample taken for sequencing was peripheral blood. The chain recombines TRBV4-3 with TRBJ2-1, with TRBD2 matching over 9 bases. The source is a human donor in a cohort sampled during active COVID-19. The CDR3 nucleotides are TGCGCCAGCAGCCTGAGACTAGCGGTATCCAATGAGCAGTTCTTC. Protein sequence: CASSLRLAVSNEQFF.